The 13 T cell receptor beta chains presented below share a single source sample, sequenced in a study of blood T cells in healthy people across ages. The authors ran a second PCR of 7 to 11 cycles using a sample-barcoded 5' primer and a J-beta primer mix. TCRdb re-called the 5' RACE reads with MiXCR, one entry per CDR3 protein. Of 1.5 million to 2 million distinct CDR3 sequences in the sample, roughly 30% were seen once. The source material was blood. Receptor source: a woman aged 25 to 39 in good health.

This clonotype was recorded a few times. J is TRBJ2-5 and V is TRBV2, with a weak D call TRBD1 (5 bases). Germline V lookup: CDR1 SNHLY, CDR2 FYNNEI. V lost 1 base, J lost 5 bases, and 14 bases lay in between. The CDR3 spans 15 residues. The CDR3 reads CASSEGGAGLETQYF. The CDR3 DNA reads TGTGCCAGCAGTGAAGGGGGTGCAGGGCTGGAGACCCAGTACTTC.

In DNA form, the CDR3 reads TGTGCCAGCAGCCGTCTCGCGGGGAGCTTGTATACTGAGCAGTTCTTC. It specifies CASSRLAGSLYTEQFF. The chain couples TRBV7-2 to TRBJ2-1; weak D call: TRBD2 (6 bases). This CDR3 comprises 16 residues. Trimming left V 5 bases short and J 9 bases short, with 23 bases between. Germline assignment: CDR1 SGHTA and CDR2 FQGNSA.

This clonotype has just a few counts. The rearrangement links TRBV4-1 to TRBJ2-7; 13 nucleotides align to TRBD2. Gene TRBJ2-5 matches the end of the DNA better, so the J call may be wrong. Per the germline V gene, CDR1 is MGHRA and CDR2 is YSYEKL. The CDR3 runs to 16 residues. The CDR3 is CASSQDRTSGGETQYF. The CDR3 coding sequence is TGCGCCAGCAGCCAAGATCGGACTAGCGGGGGCGAGACCCAGTACTTC.

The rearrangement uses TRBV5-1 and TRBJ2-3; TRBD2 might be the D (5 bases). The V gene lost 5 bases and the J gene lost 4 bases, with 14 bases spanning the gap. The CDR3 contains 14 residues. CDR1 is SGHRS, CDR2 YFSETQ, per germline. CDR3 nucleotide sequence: TGCGCCAGCAGGGGGAACAGCGGACCAGATACGCAGTATTTT. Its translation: CASRGNSGPDTQYF.

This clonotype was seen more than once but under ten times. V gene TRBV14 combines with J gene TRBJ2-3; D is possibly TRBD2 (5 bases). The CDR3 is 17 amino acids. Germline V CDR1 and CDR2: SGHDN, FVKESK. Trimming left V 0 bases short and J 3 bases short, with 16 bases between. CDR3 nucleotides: TGTGCCAGCAGCCAAGATATTTCGGGGTTGAGGACAGATACGCAGTATTTT. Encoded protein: CASSQDISGLRTDTQYF.

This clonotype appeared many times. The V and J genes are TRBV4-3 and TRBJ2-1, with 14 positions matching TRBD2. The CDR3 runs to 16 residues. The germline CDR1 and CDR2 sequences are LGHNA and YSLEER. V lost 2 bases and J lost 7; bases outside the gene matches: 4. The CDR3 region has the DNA TGCGCCAGCAGCCAACGACTAGCGGGAGGGATGAATGAGCAGTTCTTC. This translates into CASSQRLAGGMNEQFF.

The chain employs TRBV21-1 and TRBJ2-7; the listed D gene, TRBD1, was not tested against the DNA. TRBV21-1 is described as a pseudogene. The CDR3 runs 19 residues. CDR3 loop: CASSNGIGLSEGPIYEQYF. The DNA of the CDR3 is TGTGCCAGCAGCAACGGGATAGGGCTGTCAGAGGGTCCTATCTACGAGCAGTACTTC.

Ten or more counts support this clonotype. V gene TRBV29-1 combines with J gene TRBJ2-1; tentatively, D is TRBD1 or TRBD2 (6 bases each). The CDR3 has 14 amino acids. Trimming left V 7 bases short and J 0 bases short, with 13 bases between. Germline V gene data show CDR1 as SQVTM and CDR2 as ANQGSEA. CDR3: CSGEGGSSYNEQFF. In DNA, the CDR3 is TGCAGCGGTGAGGGGGGTAGCTCCTACAATGAGCAGTTCTTC.

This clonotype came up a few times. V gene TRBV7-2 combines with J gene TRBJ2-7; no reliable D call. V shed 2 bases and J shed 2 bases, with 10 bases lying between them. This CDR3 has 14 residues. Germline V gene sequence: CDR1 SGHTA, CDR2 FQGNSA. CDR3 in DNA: TGTGCCAGCAGCTTAAGTTCTAGTGCCTACGAGCAGTACTTC. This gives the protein CASSLSSSAYEQYF.

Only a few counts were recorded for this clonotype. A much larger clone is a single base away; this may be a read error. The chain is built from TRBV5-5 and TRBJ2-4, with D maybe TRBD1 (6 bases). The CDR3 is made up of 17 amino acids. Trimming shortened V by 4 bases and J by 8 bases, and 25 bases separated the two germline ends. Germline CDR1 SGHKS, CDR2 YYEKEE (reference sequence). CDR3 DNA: TGTGCCAGCAGCCTTAGCTGGGGGCCCTCAGGTCAGGACATTCAGTACTTC. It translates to CASSLSWGPSGQDIQYF.

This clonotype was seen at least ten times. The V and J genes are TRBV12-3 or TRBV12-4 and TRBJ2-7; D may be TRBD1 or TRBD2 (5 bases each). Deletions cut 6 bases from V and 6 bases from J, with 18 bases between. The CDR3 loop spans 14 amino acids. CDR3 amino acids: CASSSPGQGGEQYF. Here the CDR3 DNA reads TGTGCCAGCAGCTCCCCGGGGCAGGGTGGCGAGCAGTACTTC.

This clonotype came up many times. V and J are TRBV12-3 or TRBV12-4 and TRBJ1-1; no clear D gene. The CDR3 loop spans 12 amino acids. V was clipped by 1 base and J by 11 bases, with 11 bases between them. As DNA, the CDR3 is TGTGCCAGCAGTTTAGTGGCACGCGAGGCTTTCTTT. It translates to CASSLVAREAFF.

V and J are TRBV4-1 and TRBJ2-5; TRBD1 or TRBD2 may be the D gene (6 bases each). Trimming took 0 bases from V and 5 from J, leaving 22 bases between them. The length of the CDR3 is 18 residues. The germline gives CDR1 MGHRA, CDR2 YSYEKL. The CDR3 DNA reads TGCGCCAGCAGCCAAGACCCCTCAAGGGGGGAACTGGGGGAGACCCAGTACTTC. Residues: CASSQDPSRGELGETQYF.